Shown below are 15 T cell receptor beta chains from a single sample sequenced in a study of blood T cell repertoires in COVID-19. Libraries were prepared by immunoSEQ multiplex PCR; TCRdb keeps only in-frame clonotypes and omits some of them. The sample includes about 240,000 clones, roughly nine tenths seen only once; the top ten take 7.2%. Sequences were obtained from peripheral blood. Receptors originate from a man between 60 and 75 years old who had recovered from COVID-19.

V is TRBV7-8 and J is TRBJ2-1; 7 nucleotides line up with TRBD2. Unmatched junction bases numbered 7, after V lost 3 bases and J lost 2 bases. Looked up from germline, CDR1 is SGHVS and CDR2 is FQNEAQ. The CDR3 runs 16 residues. In DNA, the CDR3 is TGTGCCAGCAGCTTCTTTAGCGGGCGGCCCTACAATGAGCAGTTCTTC. It yields the protein CASSFFSGRPYNEQFF.

This clone was observed a few times. The V gene is TRBV2, the J gene TRBJ2-7; D gene ambiguous. The CDR3 is 13 amino acids. Deletions cut 3 bases from V and 3 bases from J, with 9 bases between. CDR1 and CDR2 (germline): SNHLY, FYNNEI. The CDR3 nucleotides read TGTGCCAGCAGTGACGGCGGTAGCTACGAGCAGTACGTC. Translation gives CASSDGGSYEQYV.

Written as DNA, the CDR3 is TGTGCCAGCAGCTTGGGAGGGGGCGCTGGAAACACCATATATTTT. Protein product: CASSLGGGAGNTIYF. This sequence joins TRBV5-4 and TRBJ1-3; TRBD1 matches 7 bases. Germline loops: CDR1 SGHNT, CDR2 YYREEE (reference sequence). There are 15 residues in the CDR3. The V and J ends lost 0 bases and 2 bases, in that order; junction bases with no gene match: 2.

The chain is built from TRBV28 and TRBJ1-5; a possible D gene is TRBD1 (5 bases). The V gene lost 5 bases and the J gene lost 4 bases, with 9 bases spanning the gap. Germline CDR1 MDHEN, CDR2 SYDVKM. This CDR3 spans 13 amino acids. CDR3: CASSLDKNQPQHF. The CDR3 DNA sequence: TGTGCCAGCAGTCTGGACAAGAATCAGCCCCAGCATTTT. The full variable domain, in which reference TRBV28 and TRBJ1-5 provide the parts outside the CDR3, is DVKVTQSSRYLVKRTGEKVFLECVQDMDHENMFWYRQDPGLGLRLIYFSYDVKMKEKGDIPEGYSVSREKKERFSLILESASTNQTSMYLCASSLDKNQPQHFGDGTRLSIL.

This clone has only one observation. This chain uses TRBV9 with TRBJ2-3; TRBD2 aligns across 7 bases. V was pared by 8 bases and J by 4 bases, with 16 bases of the junction left unmatched. CDR3 length: 16 amino acids. Germline CDR1 SGDLS, CDR2 YYNGEE. The CDR3 DNA reads TGTGCCAGTCCCGCGGGGGACGGCTCAGGCCCAGATACGCAGTATTTT. It codes for CASPAGDGSGPDTQYF. The variable domain in full, with the rest retrieved from reference TRBV9 and TRBJ2-3, is DSGVTQTPKHLITATGQRVTLRCSPRSGDLSVYWYQQSLDQGLQFLIQYYNGEERAKGNILERFSAQQFPDLHSELNLSSLELGDSALYFCASPAGDGSGPDTQYFGPGTRLTVL.

The chain employs TRBV9 and TRBJ2-1, with D perhaps matching TRBD2 (5 bases). The CDR3 has 15 residues. CDR1 SGDLS and CDR2 YYNGEE come from the germline V gene. Trimming pared 4 bases from V and 3 bases from J, leaving 14 bases between. CDR3 sequence: CASSPGEGYYNEQFF. In DNA, the CDR3 is TGTGCCAGCAGCCCTGGAGAGGGATACTACAATGAGCAGTTCTTC.

The chain uses TRBV13 and TRBJ2-1, with TRBD2 as a possible D gene (5 bases). Trimming removed 2 bases from V and 0 bases from J, with 8 bases in between. Germline-derived CDR1 and CDR2 are PRHDT and FYEKMQ (reference sequence). CDR3 length: 15 amino acids. DNA of the CDR3: TGTGCCAGCAGCTTAACCCGGGACTCCTACAATGAGCAGTTCTTC. It translates to CASSLTRDSYNEQFF.

CDR3 region: CASSPLLGLSTDTQYF. In nucleotides, the CDR3 is TGCGCCAGCAGCCCTTTATTGGGGCTATCTACAGATACGCAGTATTTT. The rearrangement uses TRBV5-1 and TRBJ2-3; the D gene is possibly TRBD1 (5 bases). The V gene lost 4 bases and the J gene lost 3 bases, with 18 bases spanning the gap. Per the germline V gene, CDR1 is SGHRS and CDR2 is YFSETQ. The CDR3 runs to 16 residues.

The chain is built from TRBV9 and TRBJ1-1; 8 bases line up with TRBD1. Trimming took 1 base from V and 4 from J; bases not matched to a gene: 6. The CDR3 is made up of 15 amino acids. Germline CDR1 reads SGDLS; CDR2 reads YYNGEE. The CDR3 bases are TGTGCCAGCAGCGTACTCCAGGGGGCCGGCACTGAAGCTTTCTTT. Protein: CASSVLQGAGTEAFF.

This clone has only a few counts. The V call is TRBV2, the J call TRBJ1-5; no reliable D call. V shed 2 bases and J shed 2 bases, with 7 bases lying between them. This CDR3 contains 14 residues. The germline V gene has CDR1 SNHLY and CDR2 FYNNEI. CDR3 DNA: TGTGCCAGCAGTGAACGAGAGGGCAATCAGCCCCAGCATTTT. It translates to CASSEREGNQPQHF.

The V gene is TRBV28, the J gene TRBJ1-5, with 7 bases identical to TRBD1. With 2 bases clipped from V and 0 bases from J, the junction kept 7 bases outside the gene matches. This CDR3 is built from 17 residues. Germline assignment: CDR1 MDHEN and CDR2 SYDVKM. The CDR3 DNA follows: TGTGCCAGCAGTTTAGGACAGGCGTACTATAGCAATCAGCCCCAGCATTTT. It translates to CASSLGQAYYSNQPQHF.

The V and J genes are TRBV19 and TRBJ2-2; TRBD1 is a possible D gene (6 bases). The ends were cut back, 5 bases at V and 0 bases at J, with 19 bases in the middle. In germline, CDR1 is LNHDA, CDR2 SQIVND (reference sequence). The length of the CDR3 is 18 residues. CDR3: CASSSLGQLTPNTGELFF. CDR3 DNA sequence: TGTGCCAGTAGTTCTCTCGGACAGCTTACACCGAACACCGGGGAGCTGTTTTTT.

The chain uses TRBV5-1 and TRBJ1-3, with D possibly TRBD1 on 5 matching bases. V lost 2 bases and J lost 4, with 10 bases in between. The CDR3 spans 14 residues. CDR1 and CDR2 (germline): SGHRS, YFSETQ. CDR3 bases: TGCGCCAGCAGCTTTTCAGGGATCGGAAACACCATATATTTT. It encodes CASSFSGIGNTIYF. Full variable domain (outside the CDR3, taken from reference TRBV5-1 and TRBJ1-3): KAGVTQTPRYLIKTRGQQVTLSCSPISGHRSVSWYQQTPGQGLQFLFEYFSETQRNKGNFPGRFSGRQFSNSRSEMNVSTLELGDSALYLCASSFSGIGNTIYFGEGSWLTVV.

The rearrangement links TRBV25-1 to TRBJ2-3, with 9 bases lining up with TRBD2. Germline lookup yields CDR1 MGHDK and CDR2 SYGVNS. After removal of 3 bases from V and 3 bases from J, the junction contained 7 bases not matched to a gene. There are 16 residues in the CDR3. CDR3 coding DNA: TGTGCCAGCAGTGACCTAAGCGGGGGGAAGACAGATACGCAGTATTTT. It yields the protein CASSDLSGGKTDTQYF.

V is TRBV5-1 and J is TRBJ1-2; D possibly corresponds to TRBD1 (6 bases). From germline, CDR1 is SGHRS and CDR2 YFSETQ. CDR3 length: 16 residues. The V end lost 5 bases, the J end lost 5 bases, and 22 bases lay between the germline ends. The CDR3 nucleotides are TGCGCCAGCAGAGCTATTTACAGGGAATTGGGTTATGGCTACACCTTC. Its translation: CASRAIYRELGYGYTF.